Sequencing of this T cell receptor (beta chain) was carried out in a study of blood T cell repertoires in COVID-19. Sequencing was performed with immunoSEQ multiplex PCR; in TCRdb, only in-frame clones are kept and a portion is missing. The sample includes 150,000 to 200,000 clones, about four fifths of them seen just once. The TCR was taken from a woman aged 70-85 years with acute or convalescent COVID-19. Source material: peripheral blood.

This CDR3 reads CSVAGTSGSSYNEQFF. CDR3 nucleotide sequence: TGCAGCGTCGCCGGGACTAGCGGGAGCTCCTACAATGAGCAGTTCTTC. This chain connects TRBV29-1 to TRBJ2-1; TRBD2 aligns across 14 bases. J gave up 0 bases and V 6 bases, and 4 bases lay outside the gene matches. The germline gives CDR1 SQVTM, CDR2 ANQGSEA. The CDR3 contains 16 residues.